This is a list of T cell receptor beta chains from one sample in a study of early T cells in non-severe SARS-CoV-2 infection. From the 5' RACE reads, TCRdb called clonotypes with MiXCR, one entry per CDR3 protein. This sample has tens of thousands of distinct CDR3 sequences, with 10% to 15% found just once. This specimen was whole blood, taken at baseline. The receptor source for this set is an adult who was a healthcare worker with PCR-confirmed SARS-CoV-2 infection or an uninfected control (not recorded which). Both conserved end residues are part of each CDR3. Fields, in order: D gene, V gene, J gene, clone size, CDR3 DNA, CDR3 protein. The D gene is left open where the match is weak. Rows give clone size only sometimes, using once, few, many, or a class for an expanded clone.

D: .; V: TRBV11-3; J: TRBJ2-2; size: few; DNA: TGTGCCAGCAGCCTGGGGGCGAGGGCCACCGGGGAGCTGTTTTTT; CDR3: CASSLGARATGELFF
D: TRBD1; V: TRBV6-2/TRBV6-3; J: TRBJ1-1; size: many; DNA: TGTGCCAGCAGTTACTACCGACAGGGGTCTGAAGCTTTCTTT; CDR3: CASSYYRQGSEAFF
D: TRBD1; V: TRBV29-1; J: TRBJ2-5; size: .; DNA: TGCAGCGTTGAGGGGTCAGGGGGTGGCACTGAGACCCAGTACTTC; CDR3: CSVEGSGGGTETQYF
D: .; V: TRBV27; J: TRBJ2-4; size: .; DNA: TGTGCCAGCAAAAGTACAGGGAGTGGCGCCAAAAACATTCAGTACTTC; CDR3: CASKSTGSGAKNIQYF
D: .; V: TRBV27; J: TRBJ2-2; size: many; DNA: TGTGCCAGCAGTTCATACACCGGGGAGCTGTTTTTT; CDR3: CASSSYTGELFF
D: TRBD1; V: TRBV7-6; J: TRBJ1-1; size: few; DNA: TGTGCCAGCAGCTTAGTCGAGGGACAGGGTCGCACTGAAGCTTTCTTT; CDR3: CASSLVEGQGRTEAFF
D: TRBD2; V: TRBV20-1; J: TRBJ2-3; size: few; DNA: TGCAGTGCTAGAGATCTCACTAGCGGGATTGCAGATACGCAGTATTTT; CDR3: CSARDLTSGIADTQYF
D: .; V: TRBV29-1; J: TRBJ2-1; size: .; DNA: TGCAGCGTTGAATCGTGGAATGAGCAGTTCTTC; CDR3: CSVESWNEQFF
D: TRBD1; V: TRBV7-9; J: TRBJ2-5; size: few; DNA: TGTGCCAGCAGCTTAGAGGACAGGCGGGAGACCCAGTACTTC; CDR3: CASSLEDRRETQYF
D: .; V: TRBV19; J: TRBJ1-2; size: many; DNA: TGTGCCAGTAGTGTAGGGATCCTGGATGGCTACACCTTC; CDR3: CASSVGILDGYTF
D: .; V: TRBV6-6; J: TRBJ2-5; size: .; DNA: TGTGCCAGCAGTTACTCCACAGCTCAAGAGACCCAGTACTTC; CDR3: CASSYSTAQETQYF
D: .; V: TRBV7-2; J: TRBJ2-1; size: .; DNA: TGTGCCAGCAGCTTATTGTATGAGCAGTTCTTC; CDR3: CASSLLYEQFF
D: TRBD1; V: TRBV14; J: TRBJ2-7; size: .; DNA: TGTGCCAGCAGCCAAGAGACAGGGGGAACCTACGAGCAGTACTTC; CDR3: CASSQETGGTYEQYF
D: .; V: TRBV6-5; J: TRBJ1-1; size: .; DNA: TGTGCCAGCAGCCGTAGCTGGGGGGCCACTGAAGCTTTCTTT; CDR3: CASSRSWGATEAFF
D: TRBD1; V: TRBV6-2/TRBV6-3; J: TRBJ2-7; size: few; DNA: TGTGCCAGCAGTTTATGGCAGAGGGGGCCCTATCTCTACGAGCAGTACTTC; CDR3: CASSLWQRGPYLYEQYF
D: .; V: TRBV14; J: TRBJ2-3; size: .; DNA: TGTGCCAGCAGCCAAGGGAGAACACTAGCCGGATCCACAGATACGCAGTATTTT; CDR3: CASSQGRTLAGSTDTQYF
D: .; V: TRBV30; J: TRBJ2-1; size: .; DNA: TGTGCCATGACAGTCCAGAGCTCCTACAATGAGCAGTTCTTC; CDR3: CAMTVQSSYNEQFF
D: TRBD2; V: TRBV20-1; J: TRBJ2-1; size: few; DNA: TGCAGTGCTCCTAGCGGGGGGACCTACAATGAGCAGTTCTTC; CDR3: CSAPSGGTYNEQFF
D: .; V: TRBV7-6; J: TRBJ2-7; size: few; DNA: TGTGCCAGCAGCCTCGGGACACAGAGCTCCTACGAGCAGTACTTC; CDR3: CASSLGTQSSYEQYF
D: .; V: TRBV3-2; J: TRBJ2-5; size: many; DNA: TGTGCCAGCAGCTCCTCCCTAAGCGGGAGAATAAGAGAGACCCAGTACTTC; CDR3: CASSSSLSGRIRETQYF
D: TRBD1; V: TRBV5-1; J: TRBJ1-2; size: many; DNA: TGCGCCAGCAGCCAGGGGTCCGGGACAGGGACCGGCTACACCTTC; CDR3: CASSQGSGTGTGYTF
D: .; V: TRBV25-1; J: TRBJ1-4; size: .; DNA: TGTGCCAGCAGTATCGGGGGCCCCGCGACTAATGAAAAACTGTTTTTT; CDR3: CASSIGGPATNEKLFF
D: .; V: TRBV2; J: TRBJ2-3; size: many; DNA: TGTGCCAGCAGCGAGGGCCATGCAGATACGCAGTATTTT; CDR3: CASSEGHADTQYF
D: .; V: TRBV15; J: TRBJ1-1; size: few; DNA: TGTGCCACCAGCAGAGAAAACCTGGGGGGCACTGAAGCTTTCTTT; CDR3: CATSRENLGGTEAFF
D: .; V: TRBV10-3; J: TRBJ1-1; size: few; DNA: TGTGCCAGCTTATCTCTCCTAGGCACTGAAGCTTTCTTT; CDR3: CASLSLLGTEAFF
D: TRBD2; V: TRBV6-5; J: TRBJ2-7; size: few; DNA: TGTGCCAGCAACTCAGGACTAGCGGGCGAGCAGTACTTC; CDR3: CASNSGLAGEQYF
D: .; V: TRBV30; J: TRBJ2-1; size: .; DNA: TGTGCCTGGAGTGTACCCCGGTTGGGAACAATCGGGCAGTTCTTC; CDR3: CAWSVPRLGTIGQFF
D: .; V: TRBV9; J: TRBJ2-6; size: .; DNA: TGTGCCAGCAGCGTTACACCGGGACTGAGCTCTGGGGCCAACGTCCTGACTTTC; CDR3: CASSVTPGLSSGANVLTF
D: TRBD2; V: TRBV2; J: TRBJ2-1; size: few; DNA: TGTGCCAGCAGTGTGGAAAGCGGGAAAAACAATGAGCAGTTCTTC; CDR3: CASSVESGKNNEQFF
D: .; V: TRBV6-9; J: TRBJ2-2; size: few; DNA: TGTGCCAGCAGTTATTCAAGGGTCGGGGAGCTGTTTTTT; CDR3: CASSYSRVGELFF
D: TRBD2; V: TRBV9; J: TRBJ2-2; size: many; DNA: TGTGCCAGCAGCGCCGCTAGCGGCGATAACACCGGGGAGCTGTTTTTT; CDR3: CASSAASGDNTGELFF
D: .; V: TRBV20-1; J: TRBJ1-1; size: .; DNA: TGCAGTGCTAGAGAGATTCCTAGAGTTGAAGCTTTCTTT; CDR3: CSAREIPRVEAFF
D: .; V: TRBV20-1; J: TRBJ1-1; size: few; DNA: TGCAGTGCTCGGCCGAGAAAGGCGAACACTGAAGCTTTCTTT; CDR3: CSARPRKANTEAFF
D: .; V: TRBV19; J: TRBJ2-2; size: .; DNA: TGTGCCAGTACCCCCGGTTTCACCCACACCGGGGAGCTGTTTTTT; CDR3: CASTPGFTHTGELFF
D: TRBD1; V: TRBV13; J: TRBJ2-7; size: many; DNA: TGTGCCAGCAGCTTAGCGGCCGGGACAGGGATCTCCTACGAGCAGTACTTC; CDR3: CASSLAAGTGISYEQYF
D: .; V: TRBV3-1; J: TRBJ2-7; size: few; DNA: TGTGCCAGCAGCCAACCGGGACGGATGATCTACGAGCAGTACTTC; CDR3: CASSQPGRMIYEQYF
D: .; V: TRBV7-2; J: TRBJ2-7; size: few; DNA: TGTGCCAGCAGCTCCAGGGGCCACGAGCAGTACTTC; CDR3: CASSSRGHEQYF
D: .; V: TRBV11-2; J: TRBJ2-1; size: many; DNA: TGTGCCAGCAGCTTTAAGGTGGGCCTACTGGAGCAGTTCTTC; CDR3: CASSFKVGLLEQFF
D: .; V: TRBV5-1; J: TRBJ2-3; size: many; DNA: TGCGCCAGCAGCCCACTGACCAGCACAGATACGCAGTATTTT; CDR3: CASSPLTSTDTQYF
D: .; V: TRBV28; J: TRBJ2-5; size: .; DNA: TGTGCCGCTTCGGATGGTAGGGGTTACGAGACCCAGTACTTC; CDR3: CAASDGRGYETQYF